A single sample gave rise to the 18 T cell receptor beta chains below, sequenced in a study of PD-1 blockade in classical Hodgkin lymphoma. Time point of the sample: newly diagnosed, previously untreated cHL patient sample. The assay was immunoSEQ multiplex PCR, and TCRdb's table has in-frame clones only and misses some. Of about 25,000 clones in the sample, approximately 95% are singletons; the top ten hold about 3.9%. Input material: peripheral blood mononuclear cells (PBMCs). These receptors were collected from a human donor with classical Hodgkin lymphoma.

This sequence joins TRBV30 and TRBJ1-2; no clear D gene. Germline V gene sequence: CDR1 GTSNPN, CDR2 SVGIG (reference sequence). There are 13 residues in the CDR3. V shed 5 bases and J shed 4 bases, with 14 bases lying between them. CDR3 protein: CAWEKDGPYGYTF. Here the CDR3 DNA reads TGTGCCTGGGAGAAGGACGGCCCCTATGGCTACACCTTC. The full variable domain, with the rest looked up from reference TRBV30 and TRBJ1-2, is SQTIHQWPATLVQPVGSPLSLECTVEGTSNPNLYWYRQAAGRGLQLLFYSVGIGQISSEVPQNLSASRPQDRQFILSSKKLLLSDSGFYLCAWEKDGPYGYTFGSGTRLTVV.

V usage is TRBV7-2 and J usage is TRBJ1-2; D ambiguous. The V and J ends lost 4 bases and 6 bases respectively, with 15 bases between them. The length of the CDR3 is 14 residues. Germline values: CDR1 SGHTA, CDR2 FQGNSA. The CDR3 bases are TGTGCCAGCAGCTCTCCGGCTCCTTATGATGGCTACACCTTC. Protein sequence: CASSSPAPYDGYTF.

The chain joins TRBV7-2 to TRBJ1-3; D gene unclear. The V and J ends lost 5 bases and 0 bases respectively, with 11 bases between them. CDR3 length: 15 amino acids. Germline V lookup: CDR1 SGHTA, CDR2 FQGNSA. The CDR3 protein is CASSRIPFSGNTIYF. CDR3 bases: TGTGCCAGCAGCCGCATCCCATTCTCTGGAAACACCATATATTTT.

The chain recombines TRBV30 with TRBJ1-1; 7 positions agree with TRBD1. CDR3 size: 13 residues. J was trimmed by 1 base and V by 3 bases; bases with no gene match: 2. Germline CDR1 GTSNPN, CDR2 SVGIG (reference sequence). CDR3: CAWRHRGNTEAFF. CDR3 nucleotides: TGTGCCTGGAGGCACAGGGGGAACACTGAAGCTTTCTTT.

The chain is built from TRBV19 and TRBJ1-2; 7 bases are shared with TRBD1. V gave up 4 bases and J gave up 2 bases; unmatched junction bases: 4. The CDR3 runs to 14 residues. Germline-derived CDR1 and CDR2 are LNHDA and SQIVND (reference sequence). The CDR3, as DNA: TGTGCCAGTAGTAACTTGGACAGGAACTATGGCTACACCTTC. Amino acid sequence: CASSNLDRNYGYTF.

The J gene is TRBJ2-1, the V gene TRBV30, with D perhaps matching TRBD2 (6 bases). CDR1 and CDR2 from the germline V gene are GTSNPN and SVGIG (reference sequence). V was pared by 3 bases and J by 0 bases, with 12 bases between. The CDR3 is 15 residues long. Here the CDR3 DNA reads TGTGCCTGGAGGGGGGACTTGTTCTCCTACAATGAGCAGTTCTTC. It specifies CAWRGDLFSYNEQFF.

This clone was seen once. This chain joins TRBV7-2 and TRBJ2-7; 8 bases line up with TRBD2. Germline assignment: CDR1 SGHTA and CDR2 FQGNSA. The CDR3 has 14 residues. V shed 6 bases, J shed 6 bases, and the junction held 10 bases outside the gene matches. The chain's CDR3 is CASRYGPTSVEQYF. DNA for the CDR3: TGTGCCAGCAGATACGGCCCGACTAGCGTCGAGCAGTACTTC.

The chain employs TRBV19 and TRBJ1-5, with 11 bases that match TRBD1. The CDR3 is made up of 16 amino acids. The junction had 8 bases not matched to a gene; V was cut back by 6 bases and J by 4 bases. Germline V gene sequence: CDR1 LNHDA, CDR2 SQIVND (reference sequence). CDR3 coding DNA: TGTGCCAGTAGCCGTACTGGGACAGGGGGAAATCAGCCCCAGCATTTT. Amino acid sequence: CASSRTGTGGNQPQHF.

The chain carries TRBV28 and TRBJ2-6, with D possibly matching TRBD2 (6 bases). Germline V gives CDR1 MDHEN, CDR2 SYDVKM. V lost 4 bases and J lost 0, with 13 bases in between. The CDR3 length is 17 residues. This chain's CDR3 is CASSWGDSASGANVLTF. The CDR3 nucleotides read TGTGCCAGCAGTTGGGGGGACTCTGCCTCTGGGGCCAACGTCCTGACTTTC.

This chain connects TRBV13 to TRBJ1-1, with 7 bases lining up with TRBD1. The V gene's germline CDR1 is PRHDT and CDR2 FYEKMQ (reference sequence). J gave up 1 base and V 3 bases, and 2 bases lay outside the gene matches. The CDR3 runs 14 residues. The CDR3 DNA sequence: TGTGCCAGCAGCTTCCGGACAGGGAACACTGAAGCTTTCTTT. Its protein product is CASSFRTGNTEAFF.

The chain has TRBV9 and TRBJ1-1, with no clear D. V gave up 0 bases and J gave up 1 base, with 7 bases separating them. Germline assignment: CDR1 SGDLS and CDR2 YYNGEE. The CDR3 length is 14 residues. Here the CDR3 reads CASSVVTGNTEAFF. CDR3 nucleotide sequence: TGTGCCAGCAGCGTAGTAACGGGGAACACTGAAGCTTTCTTT.

The chain employs TRBV4-2 and TRBJ2-7; possible D gene TRBD2, 5 bases. Germline V lookup: CDR1 LGHNA, CDR2 YNFKEQ. The V end was cut by 1 base, the J end by 0 bases, with 7 bases between. This CDR3 region has 14 residues. Here the CDR3 DNA reads TGTGCCAGCAGCCAAGGTGGGAGCTCCTACGAGCAGTACTTC. Residues: CASSQGGSSYEQYF.

This clone was counted a few times. The CDR3 reads CASNLTGVNTGELFF. In DNA, the CDR3 is TGTGCCAGCAATCTGACGGGGGTTAACACCGGGGAGCTGTTTTTT. The chain uses TRBV6-4 and TRBJ2-2; tentatively, D is TRBD2 (6 bases). The CDR3 spans 15 residues. In germline, CDR1 is MRHNA, CDR2 SNTAGT. Trimming pared 7 bases from V and 2 bases from J, leaving 14 bases between.

The chain joins TRBV30 to TRBJ1-2; TRBD1 might be the D (5 bases). Per germline, CDR1 GTSNPN and CDR2 SVGIG (reference sequence). This CDR3 contains 11 residues. The V and J ends lost 5 bases and 5 bases respectively, with 9 bases between them. CDR3 amino acids: CAWERGYGYTF. Here the CDR3 DNA reads TGTGCCTGGGAACGGGGGTATGGCTACACCTTC.

J is TRBJ2-6 and V is TRBV6-6, with D uncertain. The V end was cut by 0 bases, the J end by 0 bases, with 6 bases between. The germline V gene has CDR1 MNHNY and CDR2 SVGAGI (reference sequence). The CDR3 loop spans 16 amino acids. The CDR3 spells CASSYSGPSGANVLTF. In nucleotides, the CDR3 is TGTGCCAGCAGTTACTCAGGGCCCTCTGGGGCCAACGTCCTGACTTTC.

V gene TRBV20-1 combines with J gene TRBJ2-1; D remains ambiguous. The CDR3 sequence is 11 residues long. The germline V gene has CDR1 DFQATT and CDR2 SNEGSKA (reference sequence). The CDR3 region is CSVILYNEQFF. CDR3 in DNA: TGCAGCGTAATCCTCTACAATGAGCAGTTCTTC.

This chain connects TRBV28 to TRBJ1-1; D may be TRBD1 (5 bases). CDR1 and CDR2 from the germline V gene are MDHEN and SYDVKM. The CDR3 sequence is 14 residues long. Trimming took 3 bases from V and 0 from J, leaving 8 bases between them. Written as DNA, the CDR3 is TGTGCCAGCAGTTTCGACAGAATGAACACTGAAGCTTTCTTT. Protein sequence: CASSFDRMNTEAFF.

The V gene is TRBV7-2, the J gene TRBJ2-1; D call uncertain. Germline CDR1 and CDR2: SGHTA and FQGNSA. The V gene lost 5 bases and the J gene lost 8 bases, with 7 bases spanning the gap. The CDR3 length is 11 residues. The CDR3 spells CASSREDEQFF. CDR3 DNA: TGTGCCAGCAGCCGAGAGGATGAGCAGTTCTTC.